The sequence of this T cell receptor (beta chain) was determined in a study of blood T cell repertoires in COVID-19. Authors' analysis steps: Amplification with reference gene primers provided the estimates of nucleated cell counts. Only in-frame clones appear in the TCRdb table, and some are missing; sequencing was by immunoSEQ multiplex PCR. Clone size and V and J calls were adopted from that table, with D and trimming inferred from the DNA. The top ten clones hold 1.5% to 2% of a sample with about 140,000 clones, more than 80% of them seen once. Sequencing used PBMCs or T cells enriched from blood (not recorded which). This TCR was recovered from a woman aged 18-29 years who had been exposed to COVID-19.

This CDR3 reads CASSVRGQPGRSGELFF. The CDR3 bases are TGTGCCAGCAGCGTAAGGGGACAGCCGGGAAGGTCCGGGGAGCTGTTTTTT. The rearrangement links TRBV21-1 to TRBJ2-2; the table names TRBD1, a call not compared with the DNA. TRBV21-1 is reported as a pseudogene. The CDR3 totals 17 residues.